The TCR beta chain described here comes from a study of blood T cells in healthy people across ages. The ends lost 4 bases at V and 0 bases at J; junction bases unmatched: 6. CDR3 length: 16 residues. CDR1 and CDR2 from the germline V gene are SGHAT and FQDESV (reference sequence). With a J-beta primer mix and a sample-barcoded 5' primer, a second PCR ran about 7 to 11 cycles. TCRdb re-derived calls from the 5' RACE reads in MiXCR, one entry per CDR3 protein. The top ten hold 15% of the sample, which has hundreds of thousands of distinct CDR3 sequences, about a third seen once. Sequences were obtained from blood. J is TRBJ2-3 and V is TRBV11-1; TRBD2 aligns across 8 bases. The sequence came from an elderly woman in good health. DNA of the CDR3: TGTGCCAGCAGCTCACAGCGGGGGCCAAGCACAGATACGCAGTATTTT. The encoded protein is CASSSQRGPSTDTQYF.